The rows below give T cell receptor beta chains drawn from one sample of a study of blood T cell repertoires in COVID-19. Method: immunoSEQ multiplex PCR; TCRdb's copy keeps in-frame clones and lacks some. The repertoire holds 400,000 or so clones, with approximately 89% as singletons. Sequencing was carried out using peripheral blood. Receptors were obtained from a woman aged 40 to 50 with COVID-19, enrolled during active disease. Both conserved end residues are part of each CDR3. The order of the fields is J gene, D gene, clone size, V gene, CDR3 DNA, CDR3 protein. The D gene is left open where the match is weak. Expanded clones get a size class; other rows say once, few or many, or leave the size out.

J: TRBJ1-4; D: TRBD1; size: -; V: TRBV5-1; DNA: TGCGCCAGCAGCCTTGGACAGGGAGGTGAAAAACTGTTTTTT; CDR3: CASSLGQGGEKLFF
J: TRBJ1-1; D: -; size: few; V: TRBV29-1; DNA: TGCAGCGTTTGTTTGCAGGGACTCGGCACTGAAGCTTTCTTT; CDR3: CSVCLQGLGTEAFF
J: TRBJ1-3; D: -; size: -; V: TRBV7-9; DNA: TGTGCCAGCAGCTCAGGACAGAGCTCTGGAAACACCATATATTTT; CDR3: CASSSGQSSGNTIYF
J: TRBJ2-1; D: TRBD2; size: -; V: TRBV28; DNA: TGTGCCAGCAGCCCGAGCGGGAGCTCCTACAATGAGCAGTTCTTC; CDR3: CASSPSGSSYNEQFF
J: TRBJ2-1; D: -; size: few; V: TRBV4-1; DNA: TGCGCCAGCAGCCCACACTCCACTAGGACGGCCTCCTACAATGAGCAGTTCTTC; CDR3: CASSPHSTRTASYNEQFF
J: TRBJ2-7; D: -; size: few; V: TRBV19; DNA: TGTGCCAGTAGTATTCAGGGATCCCCCCACGAGCAGTACTTC; CDR3: CASSIQGSPHEQYF
J: TRBJ1-4; D: -; size: -; V: TRBV10-3; DNA: TGTGCCATCAGTGAACAGGTTGCAACTAATGAAAAACTGTTTTTT; CDR3: CAISEQVATNEKLFF
J: TRBJ2-7; D: -; size: -; V: TRBV5-8; DNA: TGTGCCAGCAGCTTGCTCCAGGGCCTGGGGTACGAGCAGTACTTC; CDR3: CASSLLQGLGYEQYF
J: TRBJ1-1; D: TRBD1; size: -; V: TRBV9; DNA: TGTGCCAGCAGCGTATCCGCAGGGGGAAACACTGAAGCTTTCTTT; CDR3: CASSVSAGGNTEAFF
J: TRBJ2-5; D: TRBD2; size: -; V: TRBV6-5; DNA: TGTGCCAGCAGTTACTCGGGGCTAGCGGGACAAGAGACCCAGTACTTC; CDR3: CASSYSGLAGQETQYF
J: TRBJ2-2; D: -; size: -; V: TRBV11-2; DNA: TGTGCCAGCAGCTCGCGGCGGCCAAGCGGGGAGCTGTTTTTT; CDR3: CASSSRRPSGELFF
J: TRBJ1-1; D: -; size: -; V: TRBV27; DNA: TGTGCCAGCAGTTTATCTCTGGGGGCCGGCACTGAAGCTTTCTTT; CDR3: CASSLSLGAGTEAFF
J: TRBJ2-7; D: -; size: -; V: TRBV7-9; DNA: TGTGCCAGCAGTTGGACTTACTACGAGCAGTACTTC; CDR3: CASSWTYYEQYF
J: TRBJ1-4; D: -; size: -; V: TRBV6-5; DNA: TGTGCCAGCAGTTACCAGGGCCAGGAGGAAAAACTGTTTTTT; CDR3: CASSYQGQEEKLFF
J: TRBJ1-5; D: -; size: few; V: TRBV19; DNA: TGTGCCAGTAGTATCGGAGGCCGCAGGGGTCAGCCCCAGCATTTT; CDR3: CASSIGGRRGQPQHF
J: TRBJ1-5; D: -; size: -; V: TRBV24-1; DNA: TGTGCCACCAGCCCTACAGGGAATAATCAGCCCCAGCATTTT; CDR3: CATSPTGNNQPQHF
J: TRBJ1-2; D: TRBD1; size: few; V: TRBV7-9; DNA: TGTGCCAGCAGCTTAGGTGGACAGGGGCCGCCGGACTATGGCTACACCTTC; CDR3: CASSLGGQGPPDYGYTF
J: TRBJ2-7; D: TRBD1; size: -; V: TRBV9; DNA: TGTGCCAGCAGCGTTGGACAGGGTCATTACGAGCAGTACTTC; CDR3: CASSVGQGHYEQYF
J: TRBJ1-1; D: -; size: -; V: TRBV19; DNA: TGTGCCAGTCGACGCTTTCGAGAGGAGCAAGCTTTCTTT; CDR3: CASRRFREEQAFF
J: TRBJ1-5; D: -; size: -; V: TRBV7-9; DNA: TGTGCCAGCAGCGGTGGGGGGAGCAGCAATCAGCCCCAGCATTTT; CDR3: CASSGGGSSNQPQHF
J: TRBJ2-1; D: -; size: -; V: TRBV30; DNA: TGTGCCTGGAGTGTGGGCAGTCATAGGGGGTGGGAGCAGTTCTTC; CDR3: CAWSVGSHRGWEQFF